This T cell receptor beta chain comes out of a study of CD8 T cells in ankylosing spondylitis. CDR3 length: 12 amino acids. V was pared by 1 base and J by 4 bases, with 4 bases between. Germline lookup yields CDR1 SGHRS and CDR2 YFSETQ. With molecular barcodes, quantitative 5'-RACE was used to make the TCR beta libraries. TCRdb recomputed calls from the 5' RACE reads with MiXCR, one row per CDR3 protein. The sample lists approximately 350,000 distinct CDR3 sequences, roughly 15% occurring once. This receptor was identified in a male donor with ankylosing spondylitis or in good health (not recorded which). The chain couples TRBV5-1 to TRBJ2-3; D not certain. Specimen: blood, either unsorted or a sorted T cell fraction (not recorded which). The CDR3: CASSLRPDTQYF. The CDR3 nucleotides read TGCGCCAGCAGCTTGCGGCCAGATACGCAGTATTTT.